The 27 T cell receptor beta chains reported below all come from one sample, sequenced in a study of blood T cell repertoires in COVID-19. The data were produced by immunoSEQ multiplex PCR, yet TCRdb's version contains in-frame clones alone and is incomplete. The repertoire has fewer than 70,000 clones, about 86% of them found once; the top ten carry 12%. The specimen sequenced was peripheral blood. Source of these receptors: a human donor in a cohort sampled during active COVID-19.

The chain employs TRBV7-9 and TRBJ1-5, with 7 positions matching TRBD1. J gave up 6 bases and V 8 bases, and 7 bases lay outside the gene matches. CDR1 SEHNR and CDR2 FQNEAQ come from the germline V gene (reference sequence). The CDR3 covers 13 residues. Written as DNA, the CDR3 is TGTGCCAGCGGTGACAGGGAAAGTCAGCCCCAGCATTTT. It yields the protein CASGDRESQPQHF.

The count of this clone is one. The chain is built from TRBV6-2 or TRBV6-3 and TRBJ2-4; 11 positions match TRBD2. Trimming at V came to 5 bases and at J to 3 bases, leaving 9 bases not matched to a gene. In germline, CDR1 is MNHEY, CDR2 SVGEGT. CDR3 length: 17 residues. The CDR3 loop reads CASSASGLAVGKNIQYF. CDR3 bases: TGTGCCAGCAGTGCTTCGGGACTAGCGGTCGGCAAAAACATTCAGTACTTC.

The V gene is TRBV11-2, the J gene TRBJ2-1; 11 nucleotides align to TRBD2. Per the germline V gene, CDR1 is SGHAT and CDR2 is FQNNGV. The V segment lost 0 bases and the J segment 0 bases; nucleotides outside the gene matches: 10. The CDR3 sequence is 20 residues long. CDR3 bases: TGTGCCAGCAGCTTAGATCGTCTGACTAGCGGGGTTAGCTCCTACAATGAGCAGTTCTTC. It encodes CASSLDRLTSGVSSYNEQFF.

The V and J genes are TRBV28 and TRBJ1-5; TRBD1 is a possible D gene (5 bases). Germline V gene data show CDR1 as MDHEN and CDR2 as SYDVKM. CDR3 size: 16 residues. Trimming cost V 6 bases and J 4 bases, with 19 bases left between them. Written as DNA, the CDR3 is TGTGCCAGCAGGCCCCCAGGGCCACTCTCAAATCAGCCCCAGCATTTT. Protein: CASRPPGPLSNQPQHF.

The chain combines TRBV18 with TRBJ1-2; no clear D gene. CDR3 size: 13 residues. V was pared by 4 bases and J by 0 bases, with 6 bases between. Looked up from germline, CDR1 is KGHSH and CDR2 is LQKENI. This chain's CDR3 is CASSRDTNYGYTF. DNA for the CDR3: TGTGCCAGCTCACGTGACACTAACTATGGCTACACCTTC. Looking up the rest from reference TRBV18 and TRBJ1-2 gives the full variable domain: NAGVMQNPRHLVRRRGQEARLRCSPMKGHSHVYWYRQLPEEGLKFMVYLQKENIIDESGMPKERFSAEFPKEGPSILRIQQVVRGDSAAYFCASSRDTNYGYTFGSGTRLTVV.

The chain couples TRBV5-1 to TRBJ2-3; TRBD2 agrees at 10 bases. The CDR3 extends over 19 amino acids. V trimming: 0 bases; J trimming: 1 base; junction bases outside the gene matches: 11. Germline assignment: CDR1 SGHRS and CDR2 YFSETQ. CDR3 sequence (DNA): TGCGCCAGCAGCTTGGGAACGAGCATAGCGGGAGGCGGCACAGATACGCAGTATTTT. Protein: CASSLGTSIAGGGTDTQYF.

The chain is built from TRBV11-1 and TRBJ1-2, with 10 bases fitting TRBD1. The V gene's germline CDR1 is SGHAT and CDR2 FQDESV (reference sequence). The CDR3 totals 14 residues. V was clipped by 5 bases and J by 4 bases; unmatched bases: 4. The CDR3 sequence: CASSDRGRSYGYTF. In nucleotides, the CDR3 is TGTGCCAGCAGCGACAGGGGGCGATCCTATGGCTACACCTTC.

This clone was picked up a small number of times. This chain uses TRBV25-1 with TRBJ2-7, with 7 bases that match TRBD2. This CDR3 is built from 11 residues. Germline values: CDR1 MGHDK, CDR2 SYGVNS. V trimming: 7 bases; J trimming: 3 bases; junction bases outside the gene matches: 0. The CDR3, as DNA: TGTGCCAGCACTAGCGGCTACGAGCAGTACTTC. It is translated as CASTSGYEQYF.

The J gene is TRBJ2-7, the V gene TRBV12-3 or TRBV12-4; 7 nucleotides match TRBD2. Trimming took 5 bases from V and 3 from J; bases not matched to a gene: 4. The CDR3 consists of 13 residues. The CDR3 DNA is TGTGCCAGCAGTCCGACTAGCCACTACGAGCAGTACTTC. Encoded protein: CASSPTSHYEQYF.

In its sample, this clone was seen once. The chain has TRBV6-6 and TRBJ1-2; D uncertain. CDR1 is MNHNY, CDR2 SVGAGI, per germline (reference sequence). The CDR3 contains 15 residues. Trimming removed 1 base from V and 2 bases from J, with 11 bases in between. CDR3 DNA: TGTGCCAGCAGTTACTTCGGCACAGTGAACTATGGCTACACCTTC. Its protein is CASSYFGTVNYGYTF.

Only one count was recorded for this clone. This chain uses TRBV4-3 with TRBJ1-1; D unclear. The CDR3 has 13 residues. Germline values: CDR1 LGHNA, CDR2 YSLEER. Deletions cut 4 bases from V and 2 bases from J, with 8 bases between. CDR3 in amino acids: CASSLEVNTEAFF. The CDR3 DNA reads as TGCGCCAGCAGCCTGGAGGTAAACACTGAAGCTTTCTTT.

The chain combines TRBV5-4 with TRBJ1-1; the D is unclear. The CDR3 covers 14 residues. With 0 bases removed from V and 0 bases from J, the gap between germline ends came to 6 bases. The germline V gene encodes CDR1 SGHNT and CDR2 YYREEE (reference sequence). In nucleotides, the CDR3 is TGTGCCAGCAGCTTGGGACACATGAACACTGAAGCTTTCTTT. As protein: CASSLGHMNTEAFF.

The chain has TRBV7-9 and TRBJ2-7; 7 nucleotides match TRBD2. The junction had 8 bases not matched to a gene; V was cut back by 5 bases and J by 4 bases. The germline CDR1 and CDR2 sequences are SEHNR and FQNEAQ (reference sequence). The CDR3 consists of 14 residues. CDR3 bases: TGTGCCAGCAGCGGGAGGGCCGGACTTTACGAGCAGTACTTC. It translates to CASSGRAGLYEQYF. Complete variable domain (other parts from reference TRBV7-9 and TRBJ2-7): DTGVSQNPRHKITKRGQNVTFRCDPISEHNRLYWYRQTLGQGPEFLTYFQNEAQLEKSRLLSDRFSAERPKGSFSTLEIQRTEQGDSAMYLCASSGRAGLYEQYFGPGTRLTVT.

This CDR3 reads CASSQGGLAEEETQYF. The CDR3 DNA is TGCGCCAGCAGCCAAGGTGGCCTAGCGGAGGAAGAGACCCAGTACTTC. The chain links TRBV4-3 to TRBJ2-5; 7 bases are shared with TRBD2. There are 16 residues in the CDR3. After removal of 1 base from V and 3 bases from J, the junction contained 8 bases not matched to a gene. Looked up from germline, CDR1 is LGHNA and CDR2 is YSLEER.

In regard to this clone: The CDR3 ends on some other residue instead of the conserved phenylalanine or tryptophan, so this is likely a read error. The DNA is omitted, as the CDR3 cannot be located on it reliably, and the CDR3 follows TCRdb's listing. The chain is built from TRBV9 and TRBJ1-2. Counting both end residues, the CDR3 totals 10 amino acids. Germline CDR1 and CDR2: SGDLS and YYNGEE. CDR3 amino acids: CASSVAEWEG.

The rearrangement uses TRBV19 and TRBJ2-1, with 11 bases matching TRBD2. Unmatched junction bases numbered 6, after V lost 10 bases and J lost 4 bases. This CDR3 contains 14 residues. Germline CDR1 is LNHDA and CDR2 is SQIVND (reference sequence). The CDR3: CATKTSGGYNEQFF. DNA for the CDR3: TGTGCCACTAAAACTAGCGGGGGATACAATGAGCAGTTCTTC.

The chain combines TRBV10-3 with TRBJ2-7; TRBD1 aligns across 9 bases. CDR3 length: 15 residues. Germline V gene lookup returns CDR1 ENHRY and CDR2 SYGVKD. V shed 2 bases and J 0 bases; nucleotides not matched to a gene: 2. CDR3: CAISETGGSSYEQYF. The CDR3 DNA sequence: TGTGCCATCAGTGAGACAGGGGGCTCCTCCTACGAGCAGTACTTC.

The chain combines TRBV4-3 with TRBJ2-7; D is uncertain. The CDR3 runs to 16 residues. The germline gives CDR1 LGHNA, CDR2 YSLEER. The V and J ends lost 1 base and 0 bases respectively, with 13 bases between them. The chain's CDR3 is CASSQAQRSSSYEQYF. The CDR3 DNA follows: TGCGCCAGCAGCCAAGCTCAGCGTTCGAGCTCCTACGAGCAGTACTTC.

DNA for the CDR3: TGTGCCAGCAGTTTAAGGGTGGACAGGCAAGAGACCCAGTACTTC. Translation gives CASSLRVDRQETQYF. The chain uses TRBV27 and TRBJ2-5; 7 bases align to TRBD1. The CDR3 extends over 15 amino acids. Germline V CDR1 and CDR2: MNHEY, SMNVEV (reference sequence). After removal of 2 bases from V and 2 bases from J, the junction contained 5 bases not matched to a gene.

The chain carries TRBV11-2 and TRBJ1-1; the D gene is possibly TRBD1 (5 bases). Germline V gene lookup returns CDR1 SGHAT and CDR2 FQNNGV. The V gene lost 5 bases and the J gene lost 3 bases, with 16 bases spanning the gap. This CDR3 has 15 amino acids. This CDR3 reads CASSHGGIRDTEAFF. In nucleotides, the CDR3 is TGTGCCAGCAGCCATGGGGGGATTCGAGACACTGAAGCTTTCTTT.

The chain combines TRBV7-2 with TRBJ1-2; no definite D call. Trimming removed 1 base from V and 5 bases from J, with 14 bases in between. The germline V gene encodes CDR1 SGHTA and CDR2 FQGNSA. The CDR3 loop spans 15 amino acids. DNA of the CDR3: TGTGCCAGCAGCTTAGTCGAGGCGAGCGATTATGGCTACACCTTC. Protein: CASSLVEASDYGYTF.

J is TRBJ1-2 and V is TRBV11-3; D possibly corresponds to TRBD1 (5 bases). This CDR3 has 16 residues. Germline V lookup: CDR1 SGHNT, CDR2 YENEEA. The V end was cut by 6 bases, the J end by 2 bases, with 19 bases between. For the CDR3, the DNA is TGTGCCAGCAGTCCCCTCGGGGGGAGTCTCAACTATGGCTACACCTTC. Protein sequence: CASSPLGGSLNYGYTF.

J is TRBJ2-7 and V is TRBV5-6; 8 positions match TRBD1. The V segment lost 1 base and the J segment 4 bases; nucleotides outside the gene matches: 7. Germline CDR1 and CDR2: SGHDT and YYEEEE. The CDR3 is 15 amino acids. The CDR3 DNA is TGTGCCAGCAGCTTGCCCCGGACAGGGAATTACGAGCAGTACTTC. It encodes CASSLPRTGNYEQYF.

This chain uses TRBV27 with TRBJ2-6, with 7 bases identical to TRBD2. Germline assignment: CDR1 MNHEY and CDR2 SMNVEV (reference sequence). The V segment lost 5 bases and the J segment 2 bases; nucleotides outside the gene matches: 6. The CDR3 totals 16 residues. DNA of the CDR3: TGTGCCAGCAGTCCCGCCGGGGGGACTGGGGCCAACGTCCTGACTTTC. It encodes CASSPAGGTGANVLTF.

The chain links TRBV3-1 (or the pseudogene TRBV3-2) to TRBJ2-5; D uncertain. V was clipped by 0 bases and J by 4 bases, with 9 bases between them. CDR1 is LGHDT, CDR2 YNNKEL, per germline (reference sequence). The length of the CDR3 is 14 residues. The CDR3 DNA sequence: TGTGCCAGCAGCCAAGATTACCAGCGAGAGACCCAGTACTTC. Translated, it gives CASSQDYQRETQYF.

The chain has TRBV25-1 and TRBJ2-7; D not resolved. The CDR3 spans 12 residues. Between the trimmed V and J ends, which lost 7 bases and 3 bases, there was a span of 10 bases. Germline V CDR1 and CDR2: MGHDK, SYGVNS. The CDR3 coding sequence is TGTGCCAGCATCGGCGGATTCTACGAGCAGTACTTC. It specifies CASIGGFYEQYF.

The chain recombines TRBV18 with TRBJ2-1; no clear D. V lost 3 bases and J 0 bases, leaving 15 bases between the germline ends. The CDR3 spans 17 residues. The germline CDR1 and CDR2 sequences are KGHSH and LQKENI. The CDR3 DNA sequence: TGTGCCAGCTCACCCGATACCCCGGGTAGCTCCTACAATGAGCAGTTCTTC. Amino acid sequence: CASSPDTPGSSYNEQFF.